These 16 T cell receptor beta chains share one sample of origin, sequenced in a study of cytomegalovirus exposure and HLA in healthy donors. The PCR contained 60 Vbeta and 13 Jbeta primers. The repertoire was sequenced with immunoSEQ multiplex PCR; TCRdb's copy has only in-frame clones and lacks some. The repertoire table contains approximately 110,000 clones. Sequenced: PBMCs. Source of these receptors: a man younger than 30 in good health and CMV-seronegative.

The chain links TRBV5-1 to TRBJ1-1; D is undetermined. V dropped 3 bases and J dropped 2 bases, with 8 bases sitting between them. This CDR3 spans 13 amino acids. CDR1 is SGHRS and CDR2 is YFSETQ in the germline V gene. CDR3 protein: CASSSGVNTEAFF. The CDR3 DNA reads TGCGCCAGCAGCTCCGGAGTCAACACTGAAGCTTTCTTT.

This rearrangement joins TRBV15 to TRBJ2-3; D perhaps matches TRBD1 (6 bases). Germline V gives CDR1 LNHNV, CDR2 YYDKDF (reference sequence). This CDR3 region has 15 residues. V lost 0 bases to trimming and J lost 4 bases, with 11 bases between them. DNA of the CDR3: TGTGCCACCAGCAGAGAGACAGGTGGGGCAGATACGCAGTATTTT. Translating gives CATSRETGGADTQYF.

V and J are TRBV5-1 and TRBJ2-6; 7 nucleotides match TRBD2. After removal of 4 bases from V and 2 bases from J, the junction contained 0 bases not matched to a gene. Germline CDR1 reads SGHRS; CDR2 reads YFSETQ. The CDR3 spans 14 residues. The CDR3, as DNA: TGCGCCAGCAGCGCGGGAGCTGGGGCCAACGTCCTGACTTTC. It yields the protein CASSAGAGANVLTF.

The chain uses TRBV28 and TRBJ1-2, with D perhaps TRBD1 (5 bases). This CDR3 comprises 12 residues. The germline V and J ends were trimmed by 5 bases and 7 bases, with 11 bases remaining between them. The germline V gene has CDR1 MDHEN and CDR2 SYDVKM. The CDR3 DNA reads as TGTGCCAGCAGTCAGGGAGGGGTTGGCTACACCTTC. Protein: CASSQGGVGYTF.

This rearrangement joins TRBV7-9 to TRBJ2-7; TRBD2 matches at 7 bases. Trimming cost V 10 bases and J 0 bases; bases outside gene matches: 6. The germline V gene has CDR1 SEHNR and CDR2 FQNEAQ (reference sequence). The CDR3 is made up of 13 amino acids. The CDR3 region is CATLGGSSYEQYF. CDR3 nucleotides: TGTGCCACCCTGGGCGGGAGCTCCTACGAGCAGTACTTC.

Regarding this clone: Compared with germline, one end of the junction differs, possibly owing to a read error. The CDR3 protein is CASSLGQGFGNYEQYF. As DNA, the CDR3 is TGTGCCAGCAGTTTGGGACAGGGGTTCGGAAACTACGAGCAGTACTTC. This sequence joins TRBV5-6 and TRBJ2-7; 10 positions agree with TRBD1. CDR1 is SGHDT, CDR2 YYEEEE, per germline. CDR3 length: 16 amino acids.

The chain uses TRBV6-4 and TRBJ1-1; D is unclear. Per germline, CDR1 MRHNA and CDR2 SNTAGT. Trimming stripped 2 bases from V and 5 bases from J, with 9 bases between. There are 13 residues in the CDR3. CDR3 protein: CASSDQLGTEAFF. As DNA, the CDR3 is TGTGCCAGCAGTGACCAGCTCGGGACTGAAGCTTTCTTT.

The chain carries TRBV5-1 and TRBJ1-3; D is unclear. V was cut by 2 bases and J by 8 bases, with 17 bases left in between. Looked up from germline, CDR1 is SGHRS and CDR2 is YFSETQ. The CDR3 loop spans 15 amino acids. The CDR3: CASSFGGKIGDTIYF. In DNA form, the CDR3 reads TGCGCCAGCAGCTTCGGAGGAAAAATTGGGGACACCATATATTTT.

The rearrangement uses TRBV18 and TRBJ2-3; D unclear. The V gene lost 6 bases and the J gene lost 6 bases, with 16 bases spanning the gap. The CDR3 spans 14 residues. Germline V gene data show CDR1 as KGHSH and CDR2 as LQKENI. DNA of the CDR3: TGTGCCAGCTCGACCATCGACTCGACGGATACGCAGTATTTT. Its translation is CASSTIDSTDTQYF. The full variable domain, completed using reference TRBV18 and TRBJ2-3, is NAGVMQNPRHLVRRRGQEARLRCSPMKGHSHVYWYRQLPEEGLKFMVYLQKENIIDESGMPKERFSAEFPKEGPSILRIQQVVRGDSAAYFCASSTIDSTDTQYFGPGTRLTVL.

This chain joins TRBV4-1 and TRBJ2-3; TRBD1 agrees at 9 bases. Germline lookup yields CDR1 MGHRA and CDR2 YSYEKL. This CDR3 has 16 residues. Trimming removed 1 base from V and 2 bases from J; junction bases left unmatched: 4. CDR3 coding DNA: TGCGCCAGCAGCCAAGTGGACAGGGGAACCACAGATACGCAGTATTTT. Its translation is CASSQVDRGTTDTQYF.

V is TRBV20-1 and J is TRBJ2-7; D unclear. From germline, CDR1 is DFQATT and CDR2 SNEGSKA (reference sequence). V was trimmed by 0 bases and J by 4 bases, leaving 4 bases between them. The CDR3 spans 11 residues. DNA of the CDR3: TGCAGTGCTAGAGAAGAGTACGAGCAGTACTTC. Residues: CSAREEYEQYF.

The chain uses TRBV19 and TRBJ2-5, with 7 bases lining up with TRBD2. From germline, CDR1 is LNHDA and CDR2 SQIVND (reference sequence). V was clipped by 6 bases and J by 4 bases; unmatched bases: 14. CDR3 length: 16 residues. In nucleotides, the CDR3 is TGTGCCAGTAGCTGGCGTACGGGGGGAATGAGAGAGACCCAGTACTTC. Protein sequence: CASSWRTGGMRETQYF.

The CDR3, as DNA: TGTGCCAGCAGCGTAGACGGGCGGGACTACGAGCAGTACTTC. As protein: CASSVDGRDYEQYF. The chain carries TRBV9 and TRBJ2-7; the D gene is possibly TRBD2 (6 bases). V lost 0 bases to trimming and J lost 3 bases, with 10 bases between them. This CDR3 is 14 amino acids long. CDR1 and CDR2 from the germline V gene are SGDLS and YYNGEE.

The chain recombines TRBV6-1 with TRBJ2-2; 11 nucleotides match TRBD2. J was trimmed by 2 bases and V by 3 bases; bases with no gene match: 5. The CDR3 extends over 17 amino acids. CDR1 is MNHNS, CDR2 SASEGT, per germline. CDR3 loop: CASSELGLAENTGELFF. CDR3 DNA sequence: TGTGCCAGCAGTGAGCTGGGACTAGCGGAAAACACCGGGGAGCTGTTTTTT.

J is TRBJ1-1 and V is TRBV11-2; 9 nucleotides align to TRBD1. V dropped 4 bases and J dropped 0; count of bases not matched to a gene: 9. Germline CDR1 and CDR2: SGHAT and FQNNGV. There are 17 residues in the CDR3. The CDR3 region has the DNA TGTGCCAGCAGCTCAGTCGGGGGGACAGGGTTGAACACTGAAGCTTTCTTT. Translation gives CASSSVGGTGLNTEAFF.

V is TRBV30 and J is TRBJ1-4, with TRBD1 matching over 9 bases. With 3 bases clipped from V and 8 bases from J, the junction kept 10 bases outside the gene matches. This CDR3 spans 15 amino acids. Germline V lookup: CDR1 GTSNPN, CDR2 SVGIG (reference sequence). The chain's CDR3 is CAWRSLQGAREKLFF. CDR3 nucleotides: TGTGCCTGGAGATCATTACAGGGGGCAAGAGAAAAACTGTTTTTT.